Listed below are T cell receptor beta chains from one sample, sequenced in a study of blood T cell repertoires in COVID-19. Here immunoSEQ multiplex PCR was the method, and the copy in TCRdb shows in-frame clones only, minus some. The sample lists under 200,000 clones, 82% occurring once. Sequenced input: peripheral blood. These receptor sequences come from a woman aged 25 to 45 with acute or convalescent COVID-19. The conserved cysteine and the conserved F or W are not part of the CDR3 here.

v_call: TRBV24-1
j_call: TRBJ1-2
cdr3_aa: ATSDGGGQRYGYT

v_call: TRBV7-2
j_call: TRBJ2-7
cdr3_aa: ASSSGQVSYEQY

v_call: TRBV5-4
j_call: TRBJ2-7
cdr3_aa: ASSPGLAGYEQY

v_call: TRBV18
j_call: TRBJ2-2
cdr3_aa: ASSPIPQILERTRNTGELF

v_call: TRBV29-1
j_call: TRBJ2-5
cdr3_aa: SVPLAGEVTQY

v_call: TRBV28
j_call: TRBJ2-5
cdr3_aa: ATATGEETQY

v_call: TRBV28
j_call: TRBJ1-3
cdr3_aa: ASSSRVSSGNTIY

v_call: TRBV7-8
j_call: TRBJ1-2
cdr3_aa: ASSLVQGEGYT

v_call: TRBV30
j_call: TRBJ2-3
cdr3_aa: AWGRFSTDTQY

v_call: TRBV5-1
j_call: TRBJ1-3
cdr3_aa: ASSLEIQGAGNTIY

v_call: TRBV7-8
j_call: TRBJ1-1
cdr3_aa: ASSFGHLTEAF

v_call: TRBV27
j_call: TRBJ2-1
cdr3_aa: ASSMREYPLGNEQF

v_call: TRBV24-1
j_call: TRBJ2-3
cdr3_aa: ATSDLRDRGADTQY

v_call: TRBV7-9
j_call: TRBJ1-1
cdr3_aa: ASSLAPGGRSEAF

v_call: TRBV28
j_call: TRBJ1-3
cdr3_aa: ASSSTGEQNTIY

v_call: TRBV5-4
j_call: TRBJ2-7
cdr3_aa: ASSRDDRPYEQY

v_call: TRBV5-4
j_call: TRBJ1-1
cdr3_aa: ASEFQGSTEAF

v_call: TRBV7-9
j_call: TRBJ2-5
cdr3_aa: ASSLAARGETQY

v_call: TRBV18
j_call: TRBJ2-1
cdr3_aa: ASSPTAGGRF

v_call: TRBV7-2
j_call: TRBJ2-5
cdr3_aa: ASSFWTSGGETQY

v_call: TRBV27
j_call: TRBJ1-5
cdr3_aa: ASSLLTGLNQPQH

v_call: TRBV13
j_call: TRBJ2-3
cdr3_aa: ASSSRSDTQY

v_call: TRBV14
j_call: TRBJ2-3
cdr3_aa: ASSLAGLSRTDTQY

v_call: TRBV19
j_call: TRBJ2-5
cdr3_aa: ASSPGPTGPETQY

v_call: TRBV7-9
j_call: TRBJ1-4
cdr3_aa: ASSPQGTDEKLF

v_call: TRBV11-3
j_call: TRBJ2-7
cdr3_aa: ASSSDTGNPYEQY

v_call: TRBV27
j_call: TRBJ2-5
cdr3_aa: ASRREETQY

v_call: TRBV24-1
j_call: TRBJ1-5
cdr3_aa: ATSGHSNQPQH

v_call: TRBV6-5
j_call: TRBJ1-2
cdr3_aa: ASSYSTRGYGYT

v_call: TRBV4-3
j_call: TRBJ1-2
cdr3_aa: ASSHRGDNGYT

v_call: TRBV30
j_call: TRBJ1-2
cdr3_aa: AWSFFSSSGGYT

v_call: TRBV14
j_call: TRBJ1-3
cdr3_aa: ASRTGLGGNTIY

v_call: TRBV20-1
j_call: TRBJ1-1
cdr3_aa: SASDSGGKDTEAF

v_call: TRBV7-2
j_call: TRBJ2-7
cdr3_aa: ASSLAPGQGPRSAWYEQY

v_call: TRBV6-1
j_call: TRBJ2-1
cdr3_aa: ASSDGIDRKEKQF

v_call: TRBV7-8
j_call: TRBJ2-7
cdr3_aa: ASSLKGSSYEQY

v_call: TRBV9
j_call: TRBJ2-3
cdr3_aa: ASSVSGVITDTQY

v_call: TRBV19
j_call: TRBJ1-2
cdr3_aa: ASSTKDREDYGYT

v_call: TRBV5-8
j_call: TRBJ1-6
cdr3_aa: ASSFRQGGDSPLH

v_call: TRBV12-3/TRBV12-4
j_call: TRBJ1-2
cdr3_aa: ASSYDNVYGYT

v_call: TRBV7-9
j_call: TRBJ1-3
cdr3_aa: ASSPGTNSGNTIY

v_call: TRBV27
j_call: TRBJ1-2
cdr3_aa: ASSPWTGGVYGYT

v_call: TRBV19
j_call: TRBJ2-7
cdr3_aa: ASSHRGGPYEQY

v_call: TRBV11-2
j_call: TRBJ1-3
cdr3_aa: ASSPRYSGNTIY

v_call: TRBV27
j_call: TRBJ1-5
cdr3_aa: ASSMRVDQPQH

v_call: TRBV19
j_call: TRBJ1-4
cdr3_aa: ASSSLGQGNEKLF

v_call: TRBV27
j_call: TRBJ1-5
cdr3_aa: ASSFRGRDYSNQPQH

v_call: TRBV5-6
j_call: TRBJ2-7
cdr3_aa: ASSRQVFSYEQY

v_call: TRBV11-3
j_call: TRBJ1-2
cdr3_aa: ASTDRDRDALDYGYT

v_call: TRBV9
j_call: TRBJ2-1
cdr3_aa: ASSGGLNNEQF

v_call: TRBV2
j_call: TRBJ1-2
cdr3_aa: ASRIPTATYGYT

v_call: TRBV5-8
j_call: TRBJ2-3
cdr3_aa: ASSPTGGSQY

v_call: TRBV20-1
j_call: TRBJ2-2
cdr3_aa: SASPVGVDTGELF

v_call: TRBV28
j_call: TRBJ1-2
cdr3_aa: AGAGNMNRGMGAGYT

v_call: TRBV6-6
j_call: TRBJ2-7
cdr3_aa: ASRLTGSSYEQY